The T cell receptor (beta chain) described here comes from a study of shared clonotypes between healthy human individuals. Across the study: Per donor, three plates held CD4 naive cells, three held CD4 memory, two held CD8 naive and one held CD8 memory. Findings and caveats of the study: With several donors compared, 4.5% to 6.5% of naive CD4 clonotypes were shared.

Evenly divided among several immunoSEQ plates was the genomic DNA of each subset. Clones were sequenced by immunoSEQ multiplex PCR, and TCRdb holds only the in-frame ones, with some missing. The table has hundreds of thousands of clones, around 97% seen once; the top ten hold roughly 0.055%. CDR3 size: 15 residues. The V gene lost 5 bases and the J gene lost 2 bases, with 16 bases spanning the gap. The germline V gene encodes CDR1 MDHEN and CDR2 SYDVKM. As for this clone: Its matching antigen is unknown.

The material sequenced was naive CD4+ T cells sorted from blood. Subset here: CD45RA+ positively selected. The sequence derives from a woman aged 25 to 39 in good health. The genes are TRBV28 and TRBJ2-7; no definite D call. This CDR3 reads CASSLPTAGTYEQYF. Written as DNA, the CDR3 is TGTGCCAGCAGTCTCCCCACAGCCGGAACCTACGAGCAGTACTTC.